Following are 9 T cell receptor beta chains from one sample sequenced in a study of control samples from healthy donors and cancer patients. Measured with immunoSEQ multiplex PCR; TCRdb has only the in-frame clones, and not every one. This table holds under 300,000 clones, more than 65% found once. What was sequenced was PBMCs. The source is a woman aged 60 to 75 with lung cancer.

The genes are TRBV10-1 and TRBJ2-7, with TRBD2 as a possible D gene (7 bases). The CDR3 spans 16 residues. Deletions cut 0 bases from V and 2 bases from J, with 14 bases between. Germline V gene sequence: CDR1 WNHNN, CDR2 SYGVQD (reference sequence). CDR3 in DNA: TGCGCCAGCAGTGAGTCGACGGGGGGCCGAACCTACGAGCAGTACTTC. Amino acids: CASSESTGGRTYEQYF.

J is TRBJ2-4 and V is TRBV5-1, with 12 bases aligning to TRBD1. V gave up 3 bases and J gave up 9 bases; unmatched junction bases: 4. Germline V CDR1 and CDR2: SGHRS, YFSETQ. CDR3 size: 14 residues. This CDR3 is CASSSGTGGIIQYF. CDR3 in DNA: TGCGCCAGCAGCTCTGGGACAGGGGGCATCATTCAGTACTTC.

The CDR3 bases are TGTGCCAGCAGCCCCCGGGTTCCCGAGCAGTACTTC. It codes for CASSPRVPEQYF. The chain joins TRBV13 to TRBJ2-7; the D is unclear. The V end lost 5 bases, the J end lost 6 bases, and 11 bases lay between the germline ends. The length of the CDR3 is 12 residues. CDR1 PRHDT and CDR2 FYEKMQ come from the germline V gene (reference sequence).

V usage is TRBV5-6 and J usage is TRBJ2-1; tentatively, D is TRBD2 (5 bases). The CDR3 loop spans 14 amino acids. CDR1 and CDR2 from the germline V gene are SGHDT and YYEEEE. V was trimmed by 0 bases and J by 7 bases, leaving 11 bases between them. CDR3 protein: CASSLAGIGNEQFF. For the CDR3, the DNA is TGTGCCAGCAGCTTGGCCGGGATAGGAAATGAGCAGTTCTTC.

The chain employs TRBV7-9 and TRBJ1-1, with no clear D. V shed 2 bases and J shed 7 bases, with 5 bases lying between them. The CDR3 covers 11 residues. Germline CDR1 is SEHNR and CDR2 is FQNEAQ (reference sequence). The CDR3 loop reads CASSLLDEAFF. CDR3 coding DNA: TGTGCCAGCAGCTTATTGGATGAAGCTTTCTTT.

The chain recombines TRBV5-1 with TRBJ1-3; maybe TRBD1 (6 bases). The CDR3 has 17 residues. The V end lost 7 bases, the J end lost 2 bases, and 22 bases lay between the germline ends. Germline assignment: CDR1 SGHRS and CDR2 YFSETQ. The CDR3 sequence: CASCYMGQGTPGNTIYF. The CDR3 DNA reads TGCGCCAGCTGCTATATGGGACAAGGGACACCTGGAAACACCATATATTTT.

The rearrangement joins TRBV12-3 or TRBV12-4 to TRBJ1-2; TRBD1 is a possible D gene (6 bases). Trimming removed 5 bases from V and 8 bases from J, with 12 bases in between. The CDR3 sequence is 12 residues long. In DNA, the CDR3 is TGTGCCAGCAGTCTACCGACAGGCGGCTACACCTTC. Translated, it gives CASSLPTGGYTF.

This rearrangement joins TRBV7-9 to TRBJ2-2, with TRBD2 as a possible D gene (5 bases). Germline assignment: CDR1 SEHNR and CDR2 FQNEAQ (reference sequence). This CDR3 is built from 15 residues. Trimming took 5 bases from V and 4 from J, leaving 14 bases between them. Written as DNA, the CDR3 is TGTGCCAGCAGCCCAGCCCGGGGTTTCACCGGGGAGCTGTTTTTT. Translation: CASSPARGFTGELFF.

The J gene is TRBJ2-7, the V gene TRBV10-1; TRBD1 aligns across 9 bases. Losses at the gene ends were 5 bases for V and 5 bases for J; bases not matched to a gene: 10. The CDR3 extends over 15 amino acids. In germline, CDR1 is WNHNN, CDR2 SYGVQD (reference sequence). CDR3 in DNA: TGCGCCAGCAGTAACGCACGGACAGGGGTTAACGAGCAGTACTTC. Amino acid sequence: CASSNARTGVNEQYF.